The 2 T cell receptor beta chains in this list originate from one sample, sequenced in a study of blood T cell repertoires in COVID-19 (dated by TCRdb to the early 2020s). Library preparation used the immunoSEQ multiplex PCR assay. The table was pulled from immuneACCESS by TCRdb, which kept in-frame rearrangements only. Such tables lose some clones; where checked, under half of the loss comes from unresolved V genes, and the rest has no known cause. Here the sample has around 200,000 clones; 60% to 85% occur a single time. 4.5% to 7% of the sample goes to the ten largest clones. Sequencing was done on a sample of peripheral blood. These receptors all stem from a woman in her seventies with acute or convalescent COVID-19.

This clone was observed once. The rearrangement links TRBV6-6 to TRBJ2-1, with D unclear. CDR1 is MNHNY and CDR2 is SVGAGI in the germline V gene (reference sequence). The CDR3 is 15 amino acids. V lost 5 bases, J lost 5 bases, and 16 bases lay in between. The chain's CDR3 is CASSTRGSTDNEQFF. The CDR3 DNA follows: TGTGCCAGCAGTACACGAGGTAGTACGGACAATGAGCAGTTCTTC.

The J gene is TRBJ1-2, the V gene TRBV3-1 (or the pseudogene TRBV3-2); D perhaps matches TRBD1 (6 bases). The CDR3 sequence is 16 residues long. Germline values: CDR1 LGHDT, CDR2 YNNKEL (reference sequence). V shed 1 base and J shed 0 bases, with 12 bases lying between them. The CDR3 here is CASSQGGGAPNYGYTF. The CDR3 DNA follows: TGTGCCAGCAGCCAAGGAGGGGGGGCGCCTAACTATGGCTACACCTTC.